This T cell receptor (beta chain) appears in the sequencing data of a study of T cells after yellow fever vaccination. Study context: Those fractions that held only low numbers of cells were prepared using the SMART-Seq v4 Ultra Low Input RNA kit.

Germline CDR1 reads MRHNA; CDR2 reads SNTAGT. The CDR3 runs 15 residues. Unmatched junction bases numbered 5, after V lost 2 bases and J lost 4 bases. Each CDR3 protein is one row after TCRdb ran MiXCR on the 5' RACE reads. The top ten clones hold roughly a fifth of a sample with 250,000 to 350,000 distinct CDR3 sequences, roughly 4.3% of them seen once. This clonotype was counted many times. Its antigen remains unidentified. General study points: Repertoires sorted by FACS could include abundant clonotypes that are contaminants from the bulk population.

This specimen was PBMCs, taken 15 days after the yellow fever booster vaccination. This sequence originates from a man aged 18 to 29 who received the YFV17D yellow fever vaccine. The V and J genes are TRBV6-4 and TRBJ2-1, with TRBD1 matching over 7 bases. CDR3 DNA: TGTGCCAGCAGTGACACCACAGGGGCGTACAATGAGCAGTTCTTC. Amino acid sequence: CASSDTTGAYNEQFF.